Reported below is one TCR beta chain. The specificity of this receptor is unknown. Base qualities are not provided; no much larger clone lies one nucleotide away. The sample originates from a study of Ad26.COV2.S vaccination and SARS-CoV-2 variants (dated by TCRdb to about 2021). Concerning the study at large: Donors in the vaccine arm were drawn from COV1001, a multicentre, randomized, double-blind, placebo-controlled phase I-IIa trial testing Ad26.COV2.S in healthy adults. Participants in the trial were split at random into five groups of five each, receiving low-dose or high-dose Ad26.COV2.S once or twice, or else placebo on both occasions. Sequencing of the TCRbeta repertoire served to evaluate the specificity and breadth of SARS-CoV-2-reactive T cell receptors following Ad26.COV2.S vaccination. A total of roughly 32 samples were included in the TCR-sequenced set, comprising around 19 Ad26.COV2.S vaccine recipients, 5 placebo recipients and 8 SARS-CoV-2 convalescent individuals. Throughout the experiments and outcome assessment, investigators stayed blinded to trial group allocation. Dosing of Ad26.COV2.S was intramuscular, at either 5x10^10 or 1x10^11 viral particles, delivered as one shot or as two shots spaced 56 days apart. Broader findings and caveats from the paper: The study was not powered for comparison of responses between vaccine doses or regimens. After vaccination, substantial breadth of spike-specific CD8+ and CD4+ T cell responses was reported. The authors noted that total T cell responses may have been underestimated by the TCR breadth and depth analyses. Higher spike-specific TCR breadth was observed in Ad26.COV2.S recipients than in placebo recipients (P = 0.0014). Vaccine and placebo recipients had similar non-spike TCR breadth, a finding consistent with the vaccine containing only spike.

The immunoSEQ Assay was the method used to sequence TCRbeta CDR3 regions. After extraction, genomic DNA underwent amplification by bias-controlled multiplex PCR, followed by high-throughput sequencing. The authors processed their data as follows. To quantify the absolute abundance of every unique TCRbeta CDR3 region, sequences were collapsed and filtered. T cell fraction was estimated by normalizing TCRbeta template counts to usable DNA, with usable DNA measured through amplification of reference genes found in all nucleated cells. Repertoire TCRs were annotated as SARS-CoV-2-specific by exact matching of V gene, CDR3 amino acid sequence and J gene to a known reactive TCR set. The reference SARS-CoV-2 TCR set came from MIRA and was filtered for enrichment in COVID-19-positive ImmuneCODE repertoires, removing public or cross-reactive TCRs. Using the MIRA antigens, annotated TCRs were further analysed by specific ORF or by position within an ORF. Depth was the summed frequency of annotated unique rearrangements, while breadth was defined as annotated unique rearrangements over total unique productive rearrangements. Two-sided Wilcoxon rank-sum tests were applied when comparing TCR breadth between groups. TCRdb carries this immuneACCESS record with in-frame sequences only. Its versions omit some clonotypes, under half of them owing to an unresolved V gene in the studies checked, with the rest unexplained. The V and J calls and clone size come from that table; D and trimming were worked out from the DNA. Counted in this sample were roughly 680,000 clones; around 90% of them appeared once. The ten largest clones add up to around 1.4% of the sample.

In the paper's terms, the treatment or condition label means: around 19 received Ad26.COV2.S at low or high dose, single or two shots; several received placebo; per-sample allocation not given. For vaccine and placebo recipients, repertoires were sequenced using samples collected on day 63 after the first injection. In Cohort 1b, roughly 26 adults aged 18-55 years were enrolled at a single site in Boston, USA, between 29 July and 7 August 2020. Ad26.COV2.S was a replication-incompetent adenovirus type 26 vector expressing a prefusion-stabilized SARS-CoV-2 spike protein from the original Wuhan strain. The CDR3, cysteine through phenylalanine, is 13 amino acids long. Left in the record is the CDR3 DNA by itself, 39 bases read in frame from the first base. V loses 5 bases, J loses 2 bases, and the germline ends lie 10 bases apart. For CDR1 and CDR2, the germline V gene lists KGHSH and LQKENI.

The chain couples TRBV18 to TRBJ2-7; TRBD1 is a possible D gene, resting on 6 matching bases. The TCR was taken from a person aged 18-65 years who received the Ad26.COV2.S COVID-19 vaccine or a placebo. The sequences come from peripheral blood, collected in a trial of Ad26.COV2.S vaccine versus placebo. The sequenced DNA: TGTGCCAGCTCATCCCGGGACACCTACGAGCAGTACTTC. It translates to CASSSRDTYEQYF.